This T cell receptor (beta chain) derives from a study of blood T cell repertoires in COVID-19 (dated by TCRdb to 2018 to 2021). Some background on the complete study: Samples covering the acute and convalescent phases of COVID-19 were provided by collaborators in the United States, Italy and Spain. The prospective study material was composed of cDNA or gDNA derived from T cells, B-cell-depleted T cells, or PBMCs. Deeply sampled blood TCRbeta repertoires from subjects exposed to, actively infected with, or recovered from COVID-19 were included in the dataset. A freely available public database, intended as a resource for researchers studying the immune response to SARS-CoV-2, is where the repertoires were released. Samples came from the ongoing ImmuneRACE study (first 160 participants) plus 1,254 subjects from 6 global collaborators. Sample metadata almost always included a de-identified subject ID, COVID-19 status, age in years and sex. Where HLA class I and class II types were available, the types were taken from metadata supplied by the sample provider, not from assay-based typing. General findings and caveats noted by the study authors: The quantity of clinical and demographic metadata differed by source and by participant and was supplied without curation.

The CDR3 starts with the cysteine, ends with the phenylalanine, and has 15 residues. The entry retains the CDR3 DNA only, 45 bases that are in frame from base 1. From the germline V gene (reference sequence), CDR1 is MNHEY and CDR2 is SMNVEV. At the junction V is shortened by 4 bases and J by 5 bases; bases outside the gene matches: 7. Participants in the prospective study were enrolled through a virtual design, were aged about 18 to 100 years, and lived in approximately 25 United States geographic areas. In the prospective study, participants were assigned to cohorts based on the clinical history participants reported in a screening survey and a study questionnaire. ImmuneRACE Cohort 3 recovered participants were defined by two consecutive negative NP/OP PCR tests, healthcare professional clearance, or symptom resolution. In the prospective study, mobile phlebotomists collected whole blood, serum and a nasopharyngeal or oropharyngeal swab from each participant. Prospective study participants could optionally give additional blood draws and questionnaires over an approximately 2-month period. Prospective study blood samples were shipped either frozen or at room temperature before DNA extraction.

The immunoSEQ Assay, a bias-controlled multiplex PCR, was used to amplify TCRbeta CDR3 regions from genomic DNA. From the authors' description of their analysis: The number of nucleated cells in each sample was estimated by amplification of reference gene primers within the assay. To quantify the absolute abundance of each unique TCRbeta CDR3 rearrangement, sequence reads were collapsed and filtered. For each sample, productive Simpson clonality was calculated as the square root of Simpson's diversity index across productive rearrangements. TCRdb obtained this table from immuneACCESS and retained in-frame rearrangements with V and J assigned. These tables miss some clones; where compared with another copy, unresolved V genes account for less than half of the shortfall, and the remainder is unexplained. D and trimming come from the DNA, and the V and J calls and clone size come from that table. The sample has about 170,000 clones on record, approximately 87% of them singletons. The ten largest clones represent approximately 4% of the sample.

This clone was observed a single time. Which antigen it targets is not known. Base qualities are not provided; no much larger clone lies one nucleotide away. The source is a woman aged 45-65 years who had recovered from COVID-19. Sequencing was done on a sample of PBMCs or T cells enriched from blood (not recorded which). Rearrangement joined TRBV27 to TRBJ2-5, and TRBD2 matches 10 of the central bases. In nucleotide form, the sequence is TGTGCCAGCAGTTCGAGCGGGAGGGCCCCGGAGACCCAGTACTTC. Translated, this is CASSSSGRAPETQYF.